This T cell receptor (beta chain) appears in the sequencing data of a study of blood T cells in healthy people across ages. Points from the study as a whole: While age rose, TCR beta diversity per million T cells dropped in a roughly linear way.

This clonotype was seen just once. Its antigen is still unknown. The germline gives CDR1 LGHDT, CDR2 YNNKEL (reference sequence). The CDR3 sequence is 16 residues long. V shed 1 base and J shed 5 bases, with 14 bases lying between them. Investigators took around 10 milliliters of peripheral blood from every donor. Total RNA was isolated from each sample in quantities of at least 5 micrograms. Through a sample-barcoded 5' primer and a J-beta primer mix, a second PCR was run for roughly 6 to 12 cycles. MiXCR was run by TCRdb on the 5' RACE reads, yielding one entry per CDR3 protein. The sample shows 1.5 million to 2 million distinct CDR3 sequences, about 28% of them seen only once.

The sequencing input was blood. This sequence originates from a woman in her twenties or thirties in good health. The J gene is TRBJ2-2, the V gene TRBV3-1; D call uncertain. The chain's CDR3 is CASSQGGLAGTGELFF. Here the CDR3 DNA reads TGTGCCAGCAGCCAAGGGGGATTGGCCGGAACCGGGGAGCTGTTTTTT.